The TCR beta chain under discussion was sequenced for a study of blood T cell repertoires in COVID-19. At the level of the study: Specimens from acute and convalescent COVID-19 originated in the United States, Italy and Spain. From T cells, B-cell-depleted T cells, or PBMCs came the material, which was cDNA or gDNA.

After removal of 5 bases from V and 5 bases from J, the junction contained 2 bases not matched to a gene. Germline CDR1 is SGHVS and CDR2 is FNYEAQ. The CDR3 contains 14 residues. Assay: immunoSEQ multiplex PCR; the TCRdb copy retains only in-frame clones and omits some. Altogether about 130,000 clones are present, roughly 80% being singletons, with the ten largest covering 9% to 15%. The sequenced sample consisted of peripheral blood. The chain uses TRBV7-6 and TRBJ1-6, with 8 bases identical to TRBD1. This clonotype originated in a woman aged 55-69 years with acute or convalescent COVID-19. The CDR3 loop reads CASSMTGDNSPLHF. DNA for the CDR3: TGTGCCAGCAGCATGACAGGGGATAATTCACCCCTCCACTTT. The entire variable domain, with the rest obtained from reference TRBV7-6 and TRBJ1-6, is as follows: GAGVSQSPRYKVTKRGQDVALRCDPISGHVSLYWYRQALGQGPEFLTYFNYEAQQDKSGLPNDRFSAERPEGSISTLTIQRTEQRDSAMYRCASSMTGDNSPLHFGNGTRLTVT.